What follows describes a single T cell receptor (beta chain). What it binds is not known. These data come from a study of vaccination and CD4 T cells after COVID-19. Study summary: Overlapping spike peptides served as the stimulus for the cells. These peptides came from SARS-CoV-2 and from the common cold coronaviruses HCoV-NL63, HCoV-OC43 and HCoV-229E.

Regarding treatment: approximately 11-day PBMC culture with coronavirus spike peptide pools or control peptides (ViraFEST assay). The germline gives CDR1 SEHNR, CDR2 FQNEAQ (reference sequence). The CDR3 runs 13 residues. V was clipped by 4 bases and J by 5 bases, with 11 bases between them. Cultured CD4+ T-cell DNA underwent Oncomine TCR Beta short-read sequencing. TCRdb itself ran the PCR reads through MiXCR, one entry per CDR3 protein. This table holds roughly 4,900 distinct CDR3 sequences, approximately 40% found once. The sequence was obtained from a human donor who had recovered from COVID-19. Material: CD4+ T cells from blood, cultured in vitro. The rearrangement joins TRBV7-9 to TRBJ1-1; D call uncertain. The CDR3 nucleotides are TGTGCCAGCAGCTCCACGGAAGTAACTGAAGCTTTCTTT. Amino acids: CASSSTEVTEAFF.